The following is a T cell receptor (beta chain) sequence with its context. The source of the sample is a study of blood T cell repertoires in COVID-19. About the research overall: Samples representing acute and convalescent COVID-19 were sourced from the United States, Italy and Spain. The cDNA or gDNA used as material had been derived from T cells, B-cell-depleted T cells, or PBMCs.

Only in-frame clones appear in the TCRdb table, and some are missing; sequencing was by immunoSEQ multiplex PCR. The top ten hold approximately 25% of the sample, which has 90,000 or so clones, more than 75% seen once. The CDR3 runs 13 residues. Trimming took 5 bases from V and 4 from J, leaving 11 bases between them. CDR1 is SGHAT and CDR2 is FQDESV in the germline V gene (reference sequence). Sequencing was carried out using peripheral blood. The chain joins TRBV11-1 to TRBJ1-2; TRBD1 is a possible D gene (5 bases). The source is a human donor in a cohort sampled during active COVID-19. This CDR3 reads CASSRGGGYGYTF. Here the CDR3 DNA reads TGTGCCAGCAGCAGAGGCGGGGGCTATGGCTACACCTTC.